This T cell receptor beta chain was documented in a study of T-cell memory formation after mild COVID-19. It was 5'RACE with constant-segment primers that produced the TCR alpha and TCR beta cDNA libraries, which carried sample barcodes and UMIs. In TCRdb, the 5' RACE reads were re-called with MiXCR into one record per CDR3 protein. Counted here are 85,000 to 130,000 distinct CDR3 sequences, roughly 10% occurring once; the ten biggest clones make up roughly two fifths. This CDR3 is built from 14 residues. V was shortened by 0 bases and J by 2 bases, with 6 bases between the two germline ends. CDR1 and CDR2 (germline): LGHDT, YNNKEL (reference sequence). Findings and limits, study-wide: That cross-reactive memory joined was suggested by some responding clones appearing in pre-infection memory. Clonal second-wave expansions that peaked on day 37 had unconfirmed SARS-CoV-2 specificity. CD4/CD8 balance held among clones contracting day 15 to 85, and later expanders leaned CD4+.

Only a few counts were recorded for this clonotype. The target antigen is unknown. The sequence was obtained from a young man who had mild COVID-19 (a few samples of this study predate the infection). Cell type and time point are not known. The sequenced sample consisted of PBMCs or a T cell subset sorted from them (not recorded which). The V and J genes are TRBV3-1 and TRBJ2-3; no definite D call. CDR3 sequence reads: CASSQEADTDTQYF. The CDR3 coding sequence is TGTGCCAGCAGCCAAGAGGCAGACACAGATACGCAGTATTTT.